The present T cell receptor beta chain was sequenced within a study of cytomegalovirus exposure and HLA in healthy donors. Broader study findings: Most of the TCR beta V segments (in an earlier analysis) were productive either about 87% or about 30% of the time.

This CDR3 has 17 amino acids. V was shortened by 0 bases and J by 0 bases, with 15 bases between the two germline ends. CDR1 SGDLS and CDR2 YYNGEE come from the germline V gene. Details on this clone: What it recognizes is unknown.

Use of 60 Vbeta and 13 Jbeta primers characterized the PCR. How the authors handled the data: Per a later analysis, the number of unique TCR beta chains was roughly 80 million, of which some 10 million were shared. Libraries were prepared by immunoSEQ multiplex PCR; TCRdb keeps only in-frame clonotypes and omits some of them. V and J calls and clone size are as listed in that table; D and trimming were resolved from the DNA. The sample records 190,000 or so clones, about 80% being singletons. This receptor was obtained from a boy younger than 18 in good health and CMV-seronegative. The chain combines TRBV9 with TRBJ1-1; perhaps TRBD1 as D (5 bases). What was sequenced was PBMCs. Here the CDR3 reads CASSVVQGSFMNTEAFF. Written as DNA, the CDR3 is TGTGCCAGCAGCGTAGTCCAGGGTTCATTTATGAACACTGAAGCTTTCTTT.